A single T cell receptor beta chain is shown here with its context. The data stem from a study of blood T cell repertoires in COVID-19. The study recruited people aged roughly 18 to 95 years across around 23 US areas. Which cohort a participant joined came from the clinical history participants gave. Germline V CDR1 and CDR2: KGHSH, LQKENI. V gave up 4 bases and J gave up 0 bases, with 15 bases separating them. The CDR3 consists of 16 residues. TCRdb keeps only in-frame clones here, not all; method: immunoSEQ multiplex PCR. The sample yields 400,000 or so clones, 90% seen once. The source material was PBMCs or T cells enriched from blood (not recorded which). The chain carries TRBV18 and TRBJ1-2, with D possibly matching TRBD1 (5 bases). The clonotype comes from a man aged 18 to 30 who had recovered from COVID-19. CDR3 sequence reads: CASSLLTTGSNYGYTF. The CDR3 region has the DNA TGTGCCAGCTCACTTCTCACCACAGGATCTAACTATGGCTACACCTTC. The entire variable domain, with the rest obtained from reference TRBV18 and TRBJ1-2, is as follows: NAGVMQNPRHLVRRRGQEARLRCSPMKGHSHVYWYRQLPEEGLKFMVYLQKENIIDESGMPKERFSAEFPKEGPSILRIQQVVRGDSAAYFCASSLLTTGSNYGYTFGSGTRLTVV.